Listed below are T cell receptor beta chains from one sample, sequenced in a study of blood T cell repertoires in COVID-19. TCRdb's table, derived via immunoSEQ multiplex PCR, lists solely in-frame clones and lacks some. The repertoire includes over 70,000 clones, about 80% of them detected once, and roughly 50% sits in the top ten. The sample was peripheral blood. Source of these receptors: a human donor in a cohort sampled during active COVID-19. Both conserved end residues are part of each CDR3. The D gene is left open where the match is weak. Clone size is not always given. Where it is, it says once, few, many or a class for expanded clones.

CDR3 | DNA | D | size | J | V
CASSPVGVQETQYF | TGTGCCAGCAGTCCGGTGGGAGTACAAGAGACCCAGTACTTC | - | - | TRBJ2-5 | TRBV5-6
CASSLAGGEGETQYF | TGTGCCAGCAGCTTAGCTGGGGGGGAGGGAGAGACCCAGTACTTC | TRBD2 | - | TRBJ2-5 | TRBV7-6
CASSLGEIQETQYF | TGTGCCAGCAGCTTGGGCGAGATCCAAGAGACCCAGTACTTC | - | - | TRBJ2-5 | TRBV5-4
CASSLDRWGNQPQHF | TGTGCCAGCAGCCTGGACAGGTGGGGCAATCAGCCCCAGCATTTT | TRBD1 | - | TRBJ1-5 | TRBV5-8
CASSGTGADTQYF | TGTGCCAGTAGTGGGACAGGGGCAGATACGCAGTATTTT | TRBD1 | - | TRBJ2-3 | TRBV19
CASSGYTRGRATSGGNTIYF | TGTGCCAGCAGTGGTTATACTCGGGGTAGAGCAACGTCGGGCGGAAACACCATATATTTT | - | - | TRBJ1-3 | TRBV2
CASSLGGGEGHEQYF | TGTGCCAGCAGCTTAGGGGGTGGGGAGGGGCACGAGCAGTACTTC | TRBD2 | - | TRBJ2-7 | TRBV7-8
CASSYRGQGLYGYTF | TGTGCCAGCAGTTACCGAGGACAGGGGCTCTATGGCTACACCTTC | TRBD1 | once | TRBJ1-2 | TRBV6-2/TRBV6-3
CASSNDRVNTEAFF | TGTGCCAGCAGCAACGACAGGGTAAACACTGAAGCTTTCTTT | TRBD1 | - | TRBJ1-1 | TRBV5-5
CASRSPGTSDNEQFF | TGTGCCAGCAGGTCCCCCGGGACTAGCGACAATGAGCAGTTCTTC | TRBD2 | - | TRBJ2-1 | TRBV7-3
CASSRGTDLYEQYF | TGCGCCAGCAGCCGAGGGACAGATCTCTACGAGCAGTACTTC | TRBD1 | - | TRBJ2-7 | TRBV4-1
CASGGGYNEQFF | TGTGCCAGCGGCGGCGGCTACAATGAGCAGTTCTTC | - | - | TRBJ2-1 | TRBV6-6
CASSLVGLAGDETQYF | TGTGCCAGCAGCTTGGTAGGTCTAGCGGGAGACGAGACCCAGTACTTC | TRBD2 | once | TRBJ2-5 | TRBV5-6
CASSLRQGANQPQHF | TGTGCCAGCAGTTTGAGACAGGGGGCCAATCAGCCCCAGCATTTT | TRBD1 | once | TRBJ1-5 | TRBV28
CASSLVEGFWNTEAFF | TGTGCCAGCAGCTTAGTAGAGGGCTTCTGGAACACTGAAGCTTTCTTT | - | - | TRBJ1-1 | TRBV7-9
CASSQDLIPDTQYF | TGTGCCAGCAGCCAAGATCTTATTCCAGATACGCAGTATTTT | - | - | TRBJ2-3 | TRBV14
CAISESTGGTGGYTF | TGTGCCATCAGTGAGTCGACAGGGGGAACGGGCGGCTACACCTTC | TRBD1 | - | TRBJ1-2 | TRBV10-3
CASSPSWVGAKLFF | TGTGCCAGCAGTCCCAGCTGGGTGGGGGCAAAACTGTTTTTT | - | - | TRBJ1-4 | TRBV27
CASSLQRINQPQHF | TGCGCCAGCAGCCTACAGAGAATCAATCAGCCCCAGCATTTT | - | - | TRBJ1-5 | TRBV4-1
CASSFDRDRGLGTEAFF | TGTGCCAGCAGTTTCGACCGGGACAGGGGTCTAGGCACTGAAGCTTTCTTT | TRBD1 | - | TRBJ1-1 | TRBV27
CASSQAFLAGGSEQYF | TGCGCCAGCAGCCAGGCCTTTTTAGCGGGAGGCAGCGAGCAGTACTTC | TRBD2 | once | TRBJ2-7 | TRBV4-3
CASSLQGLRVGNEQFF | TGTGCCAGCAGCTTACAGGGCTTAAGGGTGGGGAATGAGCAGTTCTTC | - | - | TRBJ2-1 | TRBV7-2
CASSQERQGVKNIQYF | TGCGCCAGCAGCCAAGAGAGGCAAGGGGTCAAAAACATTCAGTACTTC | - | - | TRBJ2-4 | TRBV4-1
CASSLAGRQETQYF | TGTGCCAGCAGCTTAGCCGGCAGGCAAGAGACCCAGTACTTC | - | - | TRBJ2-5 | TRBV7-2
CASSFGLMRGNTIYF | TGTGCCAGCAGCTTCGGGTTAATGAGGGGAAACACCATATATTTT | - | few | TRBJ1-3 | TRBV7-2
CASSLELANREQYF | TGCGCCAGCAGCTTGGAACTAGCTAACCGGGAGCAGTACTTC | - | - | TRBJ2-7 | TRBV5-1
CASSPPRSGNNEQFF | TGTGCCAGCAGCCCCCCCAGAAGCGGGAACAATGAGCAGTTCTTC | TRBD2 | - | TRBJ2-1 | TRBV5-4
CASSLTGGISTDTQYF | TGTGCCAGCAGCTTAACGGGAGGGATTAGCACAGATACGCAGTATTTT | TRBD2 | - | TRBJ2-3 | TRBV7-3
CASSPGHGLEKLFF | TGTGCCAGCAGCCCGGGACATGGGCTGGAAAAACTGTTTTTT | - | - | TRBJ1-4 | TRBV14
CASSLARGLRLQMNTEAFF | TGTGCCAGCAGCTTAGCGAGGGGGCTCCGACTTCAAATGAACACTGAAGCTTTCTTT | TRBD1 | - | TRBJ1-1 | TRBV11-1
CASSQDLGVRNEQFF | TGTGCCAGCAGCCAAGATTTGGGAGTGCGGAATGAGCAGTTCTTC | - | - | TRBJ2-1 | TRBV14
CASSLRQDLYGYTF | TGCGCCAGCAGCTTGCGACAGGACCTATATGGCTACACCTTC | - | - | TRBJ1-2 | TRBV5-1
CASSPLLSSYNEQFF | TGTGCCAGCTCACCATTGTTGAGCTCCTACAATGAGCAGTTCTTC | - | - | TRBJ2-1 | TRBV18
CAWNRGTTDNEQFF | TGTGCCTGGAATAGGGGCACTACCGACAATGAGCAGTTCTTC | - | - | TRBJ2-1 | TRBV30
CASSYSLAGVSHEQFF | TGTGCCAGCAGCTATTCACTAGCGGGAGTGTCGCATGAGCAGTTCTTC | TRBD2 | - | TRBJ2-1 | TRBV9
CASSFLGLETYEQYF | TGTGCCAGCAGTTTCCTGGGACTTGAAACGTACGAGCAGTACTTC | - | - | TRBJ2-7 | TRBV6-2/TRBV6-3
CASSPWTGRGEKLFF | TGTGCCAGCAGCCCCTGGACAGGGCGGGGGGAAAAACTGTTTTTT | TRBD1 | once | TRBJ1-4 | TRBV9
CASSPAGTSSLTGELFF | TGTGCCAGCTCACCAGCCGGGACTAGCTCCCTCACCGGGGAGCTGTTTTTT | TRBD2 | once | TRBJ2-2 | TRBV18
CASSFGGQSNEKLFF | TGTGCCAGCAGCTTTGGGGGACAGTCTAATGAAAAACTGTTTTTT | - | - | TRBJ1-4 | TRBV12-1
CASSQDFIAANTGELFF | TGTGCCAGCAGCCAAGATTTTATAGCAGCGAACACCGGGGAGCTGTTTTTT | - | - | TRBJ2-2 | TRBV14